A single sample gave rise to the 13 T cell receptor beta chains below, sequenced in a study of OX40 agonist ivuxolimab in advanced cancers. Profiled with immunoSEQ multiplex PCR; TCRdb holds only in-frame clones, not every one. The sample holds tens of thousands of clones, around 92% seen once. Sequenced here: CD4+ or CD8+ T cells sorted from blood, sampled in a trial of the OX40 agonist ivuxolimab. All receptors derive from an adult with an advanced solid tumor such as melanoma, head and neck, liver or kidney cancer.

The gene calls are TRBV27 and TRBJ2-7; perhaps TRBD1 as D (7 bases). CDR1 is MNHEY and CDR2 is SMNVEV in the germline V gene (reference sequence). This CDR3 is built from 15 residues. The germline V and J ends were trimmed by 1 base and 4 bases, with 14 bases remaining between them. CDR3 residues: CASSLFGGGGYEQYF. As DNA, the CDR3 is TGTGCCAGCAGTTTATTTGGAGGGGGCGGTTACGAGCAGTACTTC.

V usage is TRBV27 and J usage is TRBJ1-6, with D unresolved. Trimming removed 3 bases from V and 10 bases from J, with 7 bases in between. CDR1 and CDR2 (germline): MNHEY, SMNVEV (reference sequence). This CDR3 is 12 amino acids long. The CDR3 bases are TGTGCCAGCAGTTTTTTCGACTCACCCCTCCACTTT. Translated: CASSFFDSPLHF.

The genes are TRBV7-9 and TRBJ2-5, with TRBD1 matching 8 bases. The CDR3 is made up of 14 amino acids. V shed 5 bases, J shed 4 bases, and the junction held 6 bases outside the gene matches. Germline CDR1 is SEHNR and CDR2 is FQNEAQ (reference sequence). In nucleotides, the CDR3 is TGTGCCAGCAGCACCGGGACAGGAGTAGAGACCCAGTACTTC. This translates into CASSTGTGVETQYF. The full variable domain, in which reference TRBV7-9 and TRBJ2-5 provide the parts outside the CDR3, is DTGVSQNPRHKITKRGQNVTFRCDPISEHNRLYWYRQTLGQGPEFLTYFQNEAQLEKSRLLSDRFSAERPKGSFSTLEIQRTEQGDSAMYLCASSTGTGVETQYFGPGTRLLVL.

The chain has TRBV7-9 and TRBJ1-5; D perhaps matches TRBD1 (6 bases). This CDR3 comprises 14 residues. The germline V gene has CDR1 SEHNR and CDR2 FQNEAQ (reference sequence). The V end was cut by 1 base, the J end by 6 bases, with 10 bases between. The CDR3 sequence: CASSLGSGVQPQHF. DNA for the CDR3: TGTGCCAGCAGCTTAGGTTCAGGGGTTCAGCCCCAGCATTTT.

V usage is TRBV7-9 and J usage is TRBJ1-2; 7 bases agree with TRBD1. CDR3 size: 15 residues. The germline gives CDR1 SEHNR, CDR2 FQNEAQ (reference sequence). Trimming removed 4 bases from V and 0 bases from J; junction bases left unmatched: 5. CDR3 protein: CASSSQGTANYGYTF. In DNA, the CDR3 is TGTGCCAGCAGCTCTCAGGGGACAGCTAACTATGGCTACACCTTC.

The gene calls are TRBV6-1 and TRBJ2-2; 8 bases map to TRBD1. The germline V gene has CDR1 MNHNS and CDR2 SASEGT. CDR3 length: 15 residues. After removal of 4 bases from V and 6 bases from J, the junction contained 7 bases not matched to a gene. The CDR3 DNA is TGTGCCAGCAGTGCATACAGGGGGGAGGCCGGGGAGCTGTTTTTT. Its protein is CASSAYRGEAGELFF.

The chain links TRBV9 to TRBJ2-1; D uncertain. V was cut by 1 base and J by 4 bases, with 9 bases left in between. The CDR3 extends over 14 amino acids. Germline CDR1 reads SGDLS; CDR2 reads YYNGEE. The DNA for the CDR3 is TGTGCCAGCAGCGTAACCAGTGGTTACAATGAGCAGTTCTTC. This encodes CASSVTSGYNEQFF.

The rearrangement links TRBV7-9 to TRBJ2-5; no definite D call. Trimming left V 7 bases short and J 1 base short, with 10 bases between. The germline V gene encodes CDR1 SEHNR and CDR2 FQNEAQ (reference sequence). The CDR3 is 13 amino acids. CDR3 sequence reads: CASNGPPQETQYF. Here the CDR3 DNA reads TGTGCCAGCAACGGGCCCCCCCAAGAGACCCAGTACTTC.

The V gene is TRBV11-2, the J gene TRBJ1-4, with D perhaps TRBD1 (5 bases). Trimming stripped 3 bases from V and 7 bases from J, with 12 bases between. Germline V gives CDR1 SGHAT, CDR2 FQNNGV. This CDR3 region has 14 residues. In DNA, the CDR3 is TGTGCCAGCAGCTTGCAGGGTTCGGCTGAAAAACTGTTTTTT. Encoded protein: CASSLQGSAEKLFF.

In its sample, this clone was seen a few times. This chain connects TRBV5-1 to TRBJ1-6; 7 bases match TRBD1. V trimming: 3 bases; J trimming: 8 bases; junction bases outside the gene matches: 8. The CDR3 runs 15 residues. Germline CDR1 SGHRS, CDR2 YFSETQ. The CDR3 loop reads CASSYLTGNDSPLHF. Here the CDR3 DNA reads TGCGCCAGCAGCTATTTGACAGGGAATGATTCACCCCTCCACTTT.

The chain employs TRBV2 and TRBJ1-4, with a possible D match to TRBD1 (6 bases). Between the trimmed V and J ends, which lost 1 base and 6 bases, there was a span of 9 bases. CDR1 and CDR2 from the germline V gene are SNHLY and FYNNEI. This CDR3 region has 14 residues. DNA for the CDR3: TGTGCCAGCAGTGAAGACAGGGTGTATGAAAAACTGTTTTTT. Protein sequence: CASSEDRVYEKLFF.

The chain joins TRBV10-3 to TRBJ1-2, with 7 bases identical to TRBD1. The V segment lost 2 bases and the J segment 5 bases; nucleotides outside the gene matches: 5. The CDR3 contains 14 residues. Per the germline V gene, CDR1 is ENHRY and CDR2 is SYGVKD. The CDR3 is CAISEPGQQYGYTF. The CDR3 bases are TGTGCCATCAGTGAGCCGGGACAGCAGTATGGCTACACCTTC.

This chain links TRBV5-6 with TRBJ2-1, with 8 bases fitting TRBD2. Germline trimming cut 5 bases from V and 7 bases from J; bases unmatched to any gene: 5. Germline values: CDR1 SGHDT, CDR2 YYEEEE. CDR3 length equals 13 residues. CDR3 amino acids: CASSPGRGNEQFF. Here the CDR3 DNA reads TGTGCCAGCAGTCCCGGGAGGGGGAATGAGCAGTTCTTC.